This TCR beta chain was observed in a study of identical twins listed by TCRdb under 2016. The study in broad terms: TCR alpha and beta repertoires from monozygotic twins, unrelated adults of various ages and cord blood were deep-sequenced to test whether fetal clonotypes persist. To rule out contamination, replicate twin experiments were performed at different times with different library preparation protocols. Beyond this particular receptor, the publication reports: Excess twin sharing in beta out-of-frame sequences was weaker because fewer shared sequences lowered the signal-to-noise ratio. Zero-insertion analyses could be partly confounded by invariant T cells such as MAIT and iNKT, though diverse VJ usage argued against such confounding for most clonotypes. Compared with coincidental sharing between unrelated individuals, out-of-frame TCR alpha sequences shared between twins showed an excess of sequences with low generation probability. Abundant cord blood beta clonotypes carried fewer insertions; young adult naive repertoires showed a weaker similar trend, while memory repertoires showed none. Out-of-frame TCR alpha sharing in monozygotic twins was systematically underestimated by recombination models, whereas sharing between unrelated individuals was in agreement with the recombination models. Conclusions relied on cross-sectional statistical analysis, since the same donors could not be followed over many years.

Libraries were built with 5' RACE. TCRdb records Illumina HiSeq 2000 as the sequencer. A universal primer binding site was added through template switching, and the final cDNA carried a unique molecular identifier so that TCR cDNA molecules could be counted accurately. Specific primers in the conserved constant-segment region were used to synthesize first-strand cDNA for the TCR alpha and beta chains. To control for contamination, every cDNA library carried two barcodes: a SMART-Mk sample barcode plus Illumina barcodes. TruSeq adapter sequences and Illumina sample barcodes were added in two successive PCR steps. Sequencing of the TCR alpha and beta cDNA libraries was done on the Illumina HiSeq platform using custom primers. From the authors' description of their analysis: MiGEC was used to process raw reads and extract unique molecular identifiers, and MiXCR was used to find CDR3 positions. For each individual, recombination models were inferred using an EM algorithm with the repgenHMM and IGoR tools. The tcR package in R was used for shared clonotype analysis, with sharing normalized by the product of cloneset sizes. To study raw recombination without the effects of thymic and clonal selection, out-of-frame nonproductive sequences were analyzed. TCRdb redid the processing of the public reads, applying fastp at Q25 and MiXCR, and retained in-frame beta chains. Every entry covers one CDR3 protein and lists the most common genes and DNA from its rows. Here the V and J calls rest on TCRdb's processing, not on the authors' analysis. Here the sample has approximately 700,000 distinct CDR3 sequences; 15% to 20% occur a single time. The top ten clones comprise around 13% of the sample.

Unmatched junction bases come to 12, with V trimmed by 4 bases and J by 7 bases. The CDR3 runs 14 amino acids, cysteine and phenylalanine included. The sequence is cut down to CDR3 DNA, 42 bases in frame from base 1. CDR1 and CDR2 are drawn from the germline V gene (reference sequence): DFQATT, SNEGSKA. Comment on this clonotype: Its antigen is still unknown. No much larger clone is present one base from it, and per-base qualities are unavailable.

All donors were healthy Caucasians. The twin cohort consisted of three pairs of female monozygotic twins, all aged about 18 to 29 years. Peripheral blood mononuclear cells were the source from which RNA for the TCR libraries was isolated. The sample was also reused in another study, on T cells expressing NK-cell markers. The second study's authors report: Roughly 8 donors provided sorted CD3+CD56+NKG2C+, CD3+CD56+NKG2C- and CD3+CD56-NKG2C+ T-cell subsets, whose TCR beta-chain repertoires were profiled. Among the eight sequenced donors, only one was HCMV-seronegative, while the other seven were HCMV-seropositive. In several experiments an anti-gammadeltaTCR antibody was added to restrict sorting to alphabetaTCR-expressing T cells. In several donors, the dominant CD3+CD56+NKG2C+ clonotypes were found to rank among the top 10 CD8+ clonotypes and to make up roughly 1.0-7.5% of CD8+ T cells. Those dominant clonotypes were again the most abundant among CD3+CD56-NKG2C+ cells in a handful of donors, at roughly 25-65%. Whether the expanded NKG2C-expressing T cell clones were specific for HCMV antigens was left unclear. The study sequenced eight donors, all healthy volunteers chosen at random: three men and five women. A commercial ELISA kit detecting HCMV-specific IgG in serum was used to determine HCMV serostatus. For five or six donors, unsorted PBMC were also used to sequence bulk peripheral blood T-cell repertoires. MIGEC was used to demultiplex reads and group the reads by UMI, and MiTCR was used to assemble and quantify clonotypes. To exclude erroneous sequences, only TCR cDNA sequences supported by at least two reads were retained. The tcR package was used for downstream repertoire analysis, with clonotypes matched between fractions based on CDR3 nucleotide sequence plus V segment. VDJmatch was used to annotate antigen specificity against VDJdb, with one amino acid substitution in CDR3 allowed.

The rearranged segments are TRBV20-1 and TRBJ2-5, with TRBD2 identical over 7 junction bases. This sequence was found in a woman aged 18 to 35 in good health. The sequenced sample was PBMCs. The CDR3 loop reads CSAKLPGLPGTQYF. Here is the DNA: TGCAGTGCTAAACTCCCGGGACTACCCGGGACCCAGTACTTC.